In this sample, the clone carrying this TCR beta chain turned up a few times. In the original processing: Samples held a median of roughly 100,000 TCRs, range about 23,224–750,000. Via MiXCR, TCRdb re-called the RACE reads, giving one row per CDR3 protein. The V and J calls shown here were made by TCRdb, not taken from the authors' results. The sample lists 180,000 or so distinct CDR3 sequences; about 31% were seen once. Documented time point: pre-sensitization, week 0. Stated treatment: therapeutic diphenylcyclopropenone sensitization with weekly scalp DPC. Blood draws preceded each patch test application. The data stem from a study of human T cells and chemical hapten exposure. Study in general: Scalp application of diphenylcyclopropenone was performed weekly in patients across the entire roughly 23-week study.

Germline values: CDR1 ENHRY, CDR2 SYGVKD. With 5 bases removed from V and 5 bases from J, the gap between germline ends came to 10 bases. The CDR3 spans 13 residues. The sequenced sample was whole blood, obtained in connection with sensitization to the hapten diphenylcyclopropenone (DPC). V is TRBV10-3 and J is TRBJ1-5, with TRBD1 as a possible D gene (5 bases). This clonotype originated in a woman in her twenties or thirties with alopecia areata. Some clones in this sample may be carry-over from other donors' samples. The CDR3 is CAISPQGDQPQHF. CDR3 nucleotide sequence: TGTGCCATCAGTCCGCAGGGAGATCAGCCCCAGCATTTT.